These T cell receptor beta chains were read from a single sample in a study of CD8 T cells in ankylosing spondylitis. MiXCR, run by TCRdb on the 5' RACE reads, gives a single entry per CDR3 protein. Seen here are around 150,000 distinct CDR3 sequences, under 45% observed once, and the top ten hold nearly 15%. Sequencing used synovial fluid, either unsorted or a sorted T cell fraction (not recorded which). The receptor source for this set is a male donor with ankylosing spondylitis. Both conserved end residues are part of each CDR3. The D gene is left open where the match is weak. The listing skips clone size in some rows; elsewhere it reads once, few, many or a size class.

j_call d_call clone_size v_call cdr3_aa cdr3_nt
TRBJ1-2 NA NA TRBV5-1 CASSFCGLFFCGGYTF TGCGCCAGCAGCTTTTGTGGTTTGTTCTTTTGTGGTGGCTACACCTTC
TRBJ1-2 NA few TRBV4-1 CASSQETRGIYGYTF TGCGCCAGCAGCCAAGAAACCCGGGGGATCTATGGCTACACCTTC
TRBJ2-7 NA few TRBV2 CASSPGRTYEQYF TGTGCCAGCAGTCCGGGACGGACGTACGAGCAGTACTTC
TRBJ2-1 NA NA TRBV27 CAPWGRRGFYNEQFF TGTGCCCCCTGGGGTCGGAGGGGGTTTTACAATGAGCAGTTCTTC
TRBJ2-7 TRBD1 once TRBV28 CASSWGQGYSLEQYF TGTGCCAGCAGTTGGGGACAGGGATATTCCCTCGAGCAGTACTTC
TRBJ1-2 NA NA TRBV3-1 CASSPAGHWVYGYTF TGTGCCAGCAGCCCCGCGGGACACTGGGTCTATGGCTACACCTTC
TRBJ2-5 NA NA TRBV28 CASRSMVGETQYF TGTGCCAGCAGGTCGATGGTGGGGGAGACCCAGTACTTC
TRBJ2-2 TRBD2 NA TRBV5-5 CASSVSGIAGTGELFF TGTGCCAGCAGCGTTTCAGGGATAGCGGGCACCGGGGAGCTGTTTTTT
TRBJ2-7 TRBD1 NA TRBV5-1 CASSYWTGFFYEQYF TGCGCCAGCAGCTACTGGACAGGGTTCTTCTACGAGCAGTACTTC
TRBJ2-7 NA few TRBV7-8 CASSFSRTYEQYF TGTGCCAGCAGCTTCAGCCGAACCTACGAGCAGTACTTC
TRBJ1-1 NA few TRBV19 CASTTSAGWTEAFF TGTGCCAGTACCACATCGGCGGGTTGGACTGAAGCTTTCTTT
TRBJ1-1 NA NA TRBV12-3/TRBV12-4 CASSLGQFEAFF TGTGCCAGCAGTTTAGGGCAGTTTGAAGCTTTCTTT
TRBJ1-3 NA NA TRBV6-6 CATYSGRRNTIYF TGTGCCACCTACAGCGGGAGGAGAAACACCATATATTTT
TRBJ2-2 TRBD1 NA TRBV6-4 CASSPTSSAGTGPIANTGELFF TGTGCCAGCAGTCCGACCTCGAGCGCCGGGACAGGGCCCATCGCGAACACCGGGGAGCTGTTTTTT
TRBJ2-1 NA few TRBV12-3/TRBV12-4 CASSPLQDFSERFF TGTGCCAGCAGTCCACTTCAAGATTTTTCGGAGAGGTTCTTC
TRBJ2-7 TRBD2 NA TRBV7-9 CASSLLAGDSYEQYF TGTGCCAGCAGCTTACTAGCGGGAGACTCCTACGAGCAGTACTTC
TRBJ1-2 NA few TRBV29-1 CSVPQLRPGGYTF TGCAGCGTCCCCCAGCTGAGGCCTGGGGGCTACACCTTC
TRBJ1-5 TRBD1 NA TRBV28 CASSSIDPDRVMFSNQPQHF TGTGCCAGCAGTTCCATAGACCCGGACAGGGTAATGTTCAGCAATCAGCCCCAGCATTTT
TRBJ2-3 TRBD2 NA TRBV6-4 CASSRLAGDTDTQYF TGTGCCAGCAGCCGCCTAGCGGGGGACACAGATACGCAGTATTTT
TRBJ1-1 NA few TRBV6-1 CASSVMEGYTEAFF TGTGCCAGCAGTGTAATGGAAGGATACACTGAAGCTTTCTTT
TRBJ1-4 NA NA TRBV4-1 CASSQTSTGTDEKLFF TGCGCCAGCAGCCAAACTTCCACAGGGACGGATGAAAAACTGTTTTTT
TRBJ1-1 NA NA TRBV7-9 CASSLAGMMNTEAFF TGTGCCAGCAGCTTGGCGGGGATGATGAACACTGAAGCTTTCTTT
TRBJ1-2 TRBD1 NA TRBV10-3 CATGTGDIYGYTF TGTGCCACCGGGACAGGGGATATCTATGGCTACACCTTC
TRBJ2-7 TRBD1 NA TRBV4-1 CASSQSMTGSYEQYF TGCGCCAGCAGCCAATCCATGACAGGGTCCTACGAGCAGTACTTC
TRBJ1-5 NA many TRBV6-5 CASSYSDFNQPQHF TGTGCCAGCAGTTACTCGGATTTCAATCAGCCCCAGCATTTT
TRBJ1-3 NA NA TRBV7-9 CASSPTPDSGNTIYF TGTGCCAGCAGCCCTACACCGGACTCTGGAAACACCATATATTTT
TRBJ2-1 NA few TRBV12-3/TRBV12-4 CASTIRLQGAPLRVYNEQFF TGTGCCAGCACCATAAGGCTGCAGGGTGCCCCTCTTAGGGTCTACAATGAGCAGTTCTTC